This T cell receptor beta chain was obtained from a study of cytomegalovirus exposure and HLA in healthy donors. Whole-study findings and limits: Follow-up analysis later connected one missense variant in DCLRE1C with trimming of TCR beta V- and J-genes.

Comment on this clone: The antigen is undetermined.

This CDR3 is 15 amino acids long. V lost 0 bases, J lost 0 bases, and 6 bases lay in between. The germline CDR1 and CDR2 sequences are SGHRS and YFSETQ. 60 Vbeta and 13 Jbeta primers were used in PCR. Profiling relied on immunoSEQ multiplex PCR, and the TCRdb table lists in-frame clones only, not all of them. The sample totals approximately 120,000 clones. Specimen: PBMCs. The clonotype comes from a man aged 18 to 29 in good health and CMV-seronegative. The V gene is TRBV5-1, the J gene TRBJ1-4; D not resolved. The CDR3 reads CASSLGGATNEKLFF. As DNA, the CDR3 is TGCGCCAGCAGCTTGGGCGGAGCAACTAATGAAAAACTGTTTTTT.